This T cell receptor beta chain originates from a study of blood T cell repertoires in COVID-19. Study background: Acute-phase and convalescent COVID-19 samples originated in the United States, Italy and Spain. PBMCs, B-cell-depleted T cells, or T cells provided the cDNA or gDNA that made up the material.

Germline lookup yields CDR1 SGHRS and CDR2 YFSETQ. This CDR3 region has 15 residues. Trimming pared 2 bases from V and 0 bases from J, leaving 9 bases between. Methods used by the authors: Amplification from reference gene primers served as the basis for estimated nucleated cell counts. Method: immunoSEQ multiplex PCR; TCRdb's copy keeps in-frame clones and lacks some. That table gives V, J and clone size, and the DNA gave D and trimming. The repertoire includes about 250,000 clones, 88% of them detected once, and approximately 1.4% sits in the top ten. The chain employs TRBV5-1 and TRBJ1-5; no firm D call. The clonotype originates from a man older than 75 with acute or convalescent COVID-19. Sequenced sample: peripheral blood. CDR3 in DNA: TGCGCCAGCAGCTTAGGAGGCTATAGCAATCAGCCCCAGCATTTT. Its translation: CASSLGGYSNQPQHF.